The T cell receptor beta chain described here comes from a study of patients and donors after allogeneic stem cell transplantation. This clonotype was observed a handful of times. V was cut by 1 base and J by 2 bases, with 15 bases left in between. CDR3 length equals 16 residues. In germline, CDR1 is MNHEY, CDR2 SMNVEV (reference sequence). TCRdb analysed the RT-PCR reads with MiXCR anew, one entry per CDR3 protein. The sample includes roughly 40,000 distinct CDR3 sequences, about 31% of them seen just once. The receptor was isolated from a human donor who was either an allogeneic HSCT recipient or a stem cell or donor lymphocyte infusion donor (not recorded which). It is not recorded whose cells these are; they may come from a transplant donor. The sample consisted of blood, either unsorted or a sorted T cell fraction (not recorded which). The V gene is TRBV27, the J gene TRBJ2-7, with D unresolved. CDR3 sequence reads: CASSLLGPRTAYEQYF. CDR3 coding DNA: TGTGCCAGCAGTTTATTAGGACCGAGGACGGCCTACGAGCAGTACTTC.